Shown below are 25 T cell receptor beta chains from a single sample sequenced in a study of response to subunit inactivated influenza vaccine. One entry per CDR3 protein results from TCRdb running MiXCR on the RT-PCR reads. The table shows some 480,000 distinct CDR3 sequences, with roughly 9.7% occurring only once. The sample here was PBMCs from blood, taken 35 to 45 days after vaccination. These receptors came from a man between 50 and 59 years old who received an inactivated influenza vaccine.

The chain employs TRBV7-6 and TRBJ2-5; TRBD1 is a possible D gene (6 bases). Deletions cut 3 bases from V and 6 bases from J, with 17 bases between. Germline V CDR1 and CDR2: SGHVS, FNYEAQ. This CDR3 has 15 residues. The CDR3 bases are TGTGCCAGCAGCTTCCCTCAAACAGGGACGCAGACCCAGTACTTC. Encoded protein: CASSFPQTGTQTQYF.

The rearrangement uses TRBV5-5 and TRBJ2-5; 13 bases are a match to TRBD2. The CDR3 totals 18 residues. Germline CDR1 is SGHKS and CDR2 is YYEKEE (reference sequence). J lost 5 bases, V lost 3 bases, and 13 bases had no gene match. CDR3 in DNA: TGTGCCAGCAGCTCGGGAAGGACTAGCGGGGGCCTTTCGGAGACCCAGTACTTC. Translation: CASSSGRTSGGLSETQYF. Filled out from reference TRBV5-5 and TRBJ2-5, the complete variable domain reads DAGVTQSPTHLIKTRGQQVTLRCSPISGHKSVSWYQQVLGQGPQFIFQYYEKEERGRGNFPDRFSARQFPNYSSELNVNALLLGDSALYLCASSSGRTSGGLSETQYFGPGTRLLVL.

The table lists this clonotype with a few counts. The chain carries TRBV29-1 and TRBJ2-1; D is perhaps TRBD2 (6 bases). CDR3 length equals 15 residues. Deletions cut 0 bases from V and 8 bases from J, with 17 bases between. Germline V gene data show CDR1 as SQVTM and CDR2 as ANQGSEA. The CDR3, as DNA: TGCAGCGTTGAAGATGTCGGACAAGGAGGGTATGAGCAGTTCTTC. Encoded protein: CSVEDVGQGGYEQFF.

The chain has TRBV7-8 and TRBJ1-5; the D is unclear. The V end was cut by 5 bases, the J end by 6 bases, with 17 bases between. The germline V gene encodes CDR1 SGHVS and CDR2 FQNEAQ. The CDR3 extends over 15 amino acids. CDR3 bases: TGTGCCAGCAGCGAGAGGCGGCAGCGGGGTCAGCCCCAGCATTTT. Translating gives CASSERRQRGQPQHF.

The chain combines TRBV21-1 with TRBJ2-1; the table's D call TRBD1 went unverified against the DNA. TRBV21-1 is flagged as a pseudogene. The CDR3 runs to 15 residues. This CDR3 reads CATPGPGRESNEQFF. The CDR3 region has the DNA TGTGCCACCCCCGGGCCGGGACGGGAGAGCAATGAGCAGTTCTTC.

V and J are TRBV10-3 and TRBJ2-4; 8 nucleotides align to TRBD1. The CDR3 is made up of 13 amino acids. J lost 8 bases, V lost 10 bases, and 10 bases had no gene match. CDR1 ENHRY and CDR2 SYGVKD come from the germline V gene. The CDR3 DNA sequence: TGTGCCACCCGACAGGGGTCGGGAGACATTCAGTACTTC. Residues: CATRQGSGDIQYF.

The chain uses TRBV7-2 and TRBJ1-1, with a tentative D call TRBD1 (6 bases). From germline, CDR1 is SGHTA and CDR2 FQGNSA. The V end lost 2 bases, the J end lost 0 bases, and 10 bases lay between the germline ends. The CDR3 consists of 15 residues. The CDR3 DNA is TGTGCCAGCAGCTTAAACCAGGGGTTGAACACTGAAGCTTTCTTT. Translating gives CASSLNQGLNTEAFF.

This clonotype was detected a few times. The CDR3 bases are TGTGCCAGCGGGCCCGCGGGGGCGTGGGGAGAGACCCAGTACTTC. Protein product: CASGPAGAWGETQYF. The genes are TRBV12-3 or TRBV12-4 and TRBJ2-5; D is possibly TRBD2 (7 bases). V was cut by 8 bases and J by 4 bases, with 20 bases left in between. The CDR3 runs to 15 residues.

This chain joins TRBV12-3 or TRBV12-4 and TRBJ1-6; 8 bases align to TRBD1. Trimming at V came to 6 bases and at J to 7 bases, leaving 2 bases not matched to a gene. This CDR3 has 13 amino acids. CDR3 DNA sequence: TGTGCCAGCAGGGACAGGGAGAATTCACCCCTCCACTTT. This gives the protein CASRDRENSPLHF.

In DNA form, the CDR3 reads TGTGCCAGTAGTGCCCTTTGGGTTGGCTCCTACAATGAGCAGTTCTTC. Translated: CASSALWVGSYNEQFF. The chain carries TRBV19 and TRBJ2-1; no definite D call. Trimming left V 5 bases short and J 0 bases short, with 14 bases between. The CDR3 is made up of 16 amino acids. Germline loops: CDR1 LNHDA, CDR2 SQIVND (reference sequence).

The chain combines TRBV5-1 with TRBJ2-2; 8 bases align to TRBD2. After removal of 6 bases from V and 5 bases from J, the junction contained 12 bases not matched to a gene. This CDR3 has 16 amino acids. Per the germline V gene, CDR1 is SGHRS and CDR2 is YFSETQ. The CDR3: CASKWREETSTGELFF. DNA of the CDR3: TGCGCCAGCAAATGGCGGGAGGAAACCTCTACCGGGGAGCTGTTTTTT.

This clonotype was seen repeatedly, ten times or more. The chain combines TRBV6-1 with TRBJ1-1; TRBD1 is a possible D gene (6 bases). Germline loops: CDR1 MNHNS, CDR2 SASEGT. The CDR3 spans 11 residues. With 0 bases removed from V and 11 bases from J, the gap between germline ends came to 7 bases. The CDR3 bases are TGTGCCAGCAGTGAAGCAGGGGGGGCTTTCTTT. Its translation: CASSEAGGAFF.

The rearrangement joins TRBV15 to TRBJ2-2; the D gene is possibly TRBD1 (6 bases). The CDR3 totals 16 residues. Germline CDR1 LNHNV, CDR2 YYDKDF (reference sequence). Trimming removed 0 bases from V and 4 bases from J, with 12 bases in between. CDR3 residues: CATSRENIGGTGELFF. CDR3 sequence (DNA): TGTGCCACCAGCAGAGAGAATATAGGGGGCACCGGGGAGCTGTTTTTT.

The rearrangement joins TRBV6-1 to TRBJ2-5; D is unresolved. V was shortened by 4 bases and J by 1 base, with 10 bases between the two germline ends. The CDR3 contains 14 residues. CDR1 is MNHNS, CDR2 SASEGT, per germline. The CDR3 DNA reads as TGTGCCAGCAGTGGACTGGATACCCAAGAGACCCAGTACTTC. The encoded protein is CASSGLDTQETQYF.

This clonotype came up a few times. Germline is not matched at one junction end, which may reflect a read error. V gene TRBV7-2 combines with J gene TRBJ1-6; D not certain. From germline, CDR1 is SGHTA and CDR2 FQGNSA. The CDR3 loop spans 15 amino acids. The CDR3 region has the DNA TGTGCCAGCTGCTTAGATACCAGTTATAATTCACCCCTCCACTTT. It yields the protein CASCLDTSYNSPLHF.

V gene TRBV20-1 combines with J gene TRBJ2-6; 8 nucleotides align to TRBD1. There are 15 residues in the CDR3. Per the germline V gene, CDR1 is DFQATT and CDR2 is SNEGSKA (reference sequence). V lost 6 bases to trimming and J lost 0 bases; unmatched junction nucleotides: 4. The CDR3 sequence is CSANQGASGANVLTF. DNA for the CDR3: TGCAGTGCCAATCAGGGGGCCTCTGGGGCCAACGTCCTGACTTTC.

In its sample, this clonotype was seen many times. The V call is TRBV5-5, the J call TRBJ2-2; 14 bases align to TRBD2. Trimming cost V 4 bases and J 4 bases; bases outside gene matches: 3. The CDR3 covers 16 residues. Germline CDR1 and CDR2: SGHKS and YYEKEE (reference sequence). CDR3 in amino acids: CASSVGLAGVTGELFF. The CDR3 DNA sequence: TGTGCCAGCAGCGTGGGACTAGCGGGAGTCACCGGGGAGCTGTTTTTT.

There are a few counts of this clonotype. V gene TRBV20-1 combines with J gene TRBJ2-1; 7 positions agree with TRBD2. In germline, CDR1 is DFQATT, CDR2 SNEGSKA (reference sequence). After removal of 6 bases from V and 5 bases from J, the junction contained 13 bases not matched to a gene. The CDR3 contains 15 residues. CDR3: CSAIEVTSAHNEQFF. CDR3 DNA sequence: TGCAGTGCCATTGAGGTCACTAGCGCTCACAATGAGCAGTTCTTC.

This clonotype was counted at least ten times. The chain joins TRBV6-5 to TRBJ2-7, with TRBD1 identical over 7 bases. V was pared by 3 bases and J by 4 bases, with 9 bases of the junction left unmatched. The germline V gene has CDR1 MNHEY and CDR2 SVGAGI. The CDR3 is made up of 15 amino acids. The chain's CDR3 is CASSYLGVRGYEQYF. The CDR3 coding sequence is TGTGCCAGCAGTTATTTGGGCGTCAGGGGGTACGAGCAGTACTTC.

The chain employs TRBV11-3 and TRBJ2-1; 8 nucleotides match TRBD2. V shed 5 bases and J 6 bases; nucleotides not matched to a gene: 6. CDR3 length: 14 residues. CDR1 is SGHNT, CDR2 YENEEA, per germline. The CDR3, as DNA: TGTGCCAGCAGCCGGACTAGCAGACCCAATGAGCAGTTCTTC. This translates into CASSRTSRPNEQFF. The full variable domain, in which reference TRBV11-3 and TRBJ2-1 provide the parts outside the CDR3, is EAGVVQSPRYKIIEKKQPVAFWCNPISGHNTLYWYLQNLGQGPELLIRYENEEAVDDSQLPKDRFSAERLKGVDSTLKIQPAELGDSAVYLCASSRTSRPNEQFFGPGTRLTVL.

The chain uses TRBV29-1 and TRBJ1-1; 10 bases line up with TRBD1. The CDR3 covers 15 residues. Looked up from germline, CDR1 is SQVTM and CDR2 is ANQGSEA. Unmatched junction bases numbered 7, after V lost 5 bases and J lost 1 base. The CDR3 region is CSVRGQGVANTEAFF. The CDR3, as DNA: TGCAGCGTTCGAGGACAGGGGGTCGCGAACACTGAAGCTTTCTTT.

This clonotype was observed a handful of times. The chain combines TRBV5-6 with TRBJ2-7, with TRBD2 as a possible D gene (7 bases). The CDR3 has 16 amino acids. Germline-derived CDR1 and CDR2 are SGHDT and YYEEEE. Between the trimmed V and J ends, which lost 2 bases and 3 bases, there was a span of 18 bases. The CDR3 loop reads CASSFGLGGGLYEQYF. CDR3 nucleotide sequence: TGTGCCAGCAGCTTCGGGCTTGGGGGGGGCCTCTACGAGCAGTACTTC.

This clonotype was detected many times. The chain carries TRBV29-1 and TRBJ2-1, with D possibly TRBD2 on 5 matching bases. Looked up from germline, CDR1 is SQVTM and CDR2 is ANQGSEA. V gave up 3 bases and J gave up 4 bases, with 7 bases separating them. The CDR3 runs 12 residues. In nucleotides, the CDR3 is TGCAGCGTTGACAGGAGGTACAATGAGCAGTTCTTC. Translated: CSVDRRYNEQFF.

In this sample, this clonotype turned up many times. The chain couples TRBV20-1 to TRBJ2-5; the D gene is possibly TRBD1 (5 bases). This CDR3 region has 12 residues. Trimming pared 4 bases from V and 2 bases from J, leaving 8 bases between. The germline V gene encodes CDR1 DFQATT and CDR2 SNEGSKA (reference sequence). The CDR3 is CSAMQGQETQYF. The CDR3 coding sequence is TGCAGTGCTATGCAGGGACAAGAGACCCAGTACTTC.

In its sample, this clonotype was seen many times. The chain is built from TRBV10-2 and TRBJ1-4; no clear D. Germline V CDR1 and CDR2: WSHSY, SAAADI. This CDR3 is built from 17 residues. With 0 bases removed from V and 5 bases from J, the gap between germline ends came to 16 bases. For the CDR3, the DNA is TGCGCCAGCAGTGAGTCGAAAGGAGGGATCGGAAATGAAAAACTGTTTTTT. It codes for CASSESKGGIGNEKLFF.